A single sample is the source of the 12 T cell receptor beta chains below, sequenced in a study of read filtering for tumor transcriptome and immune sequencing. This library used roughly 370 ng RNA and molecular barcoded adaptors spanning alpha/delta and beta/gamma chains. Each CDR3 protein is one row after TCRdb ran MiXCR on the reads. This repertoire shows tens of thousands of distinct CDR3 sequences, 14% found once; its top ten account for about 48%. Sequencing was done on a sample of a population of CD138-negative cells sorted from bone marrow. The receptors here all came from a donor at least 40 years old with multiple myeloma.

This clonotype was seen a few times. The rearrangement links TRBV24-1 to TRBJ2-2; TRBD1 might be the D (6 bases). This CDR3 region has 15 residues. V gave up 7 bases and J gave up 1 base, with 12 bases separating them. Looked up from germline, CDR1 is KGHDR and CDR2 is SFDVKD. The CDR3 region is CATRGARGNTGELFF. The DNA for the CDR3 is TGTGCCACCAGAGGCGCCAGGGGGAACACCGGGGAGCTGTTTTTT.

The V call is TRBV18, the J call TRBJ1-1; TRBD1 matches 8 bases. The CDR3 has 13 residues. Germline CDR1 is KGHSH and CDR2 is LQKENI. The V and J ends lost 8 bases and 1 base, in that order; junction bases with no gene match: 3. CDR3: CASRGTGNTEAFF. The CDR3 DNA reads TGTGCCAGCCGGGGGACAGGGAACACTGAAGCTTTCTTT.

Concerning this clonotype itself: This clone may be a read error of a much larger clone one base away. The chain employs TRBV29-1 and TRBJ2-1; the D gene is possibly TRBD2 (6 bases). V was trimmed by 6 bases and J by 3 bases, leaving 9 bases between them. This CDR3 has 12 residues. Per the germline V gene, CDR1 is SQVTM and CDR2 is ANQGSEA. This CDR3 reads CSVGLYYNEQFF. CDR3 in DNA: TGCAGCGTGGGACTTTACTACAATGAGCAGTTCTTC.

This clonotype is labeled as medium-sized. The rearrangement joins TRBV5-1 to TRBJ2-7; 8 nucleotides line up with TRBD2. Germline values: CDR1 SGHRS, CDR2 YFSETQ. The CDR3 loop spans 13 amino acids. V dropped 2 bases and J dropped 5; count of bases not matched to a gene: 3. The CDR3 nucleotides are TGCGCCAGCAGCTTCGGGACTAGTAACGAGCAGTACTTC. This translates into CASSFGTSNEQYF. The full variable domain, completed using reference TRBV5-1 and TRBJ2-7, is KAGVTQTPRYLIKTRGQQVTLSCSPISGHRSVSWYQQTPGQGLQFLFEYFSETQRNKGNFPGRFSGRQFSNSRSEMNVSTLELGDSALYLCASSFGTSNEQYFGPGTRLTVT.

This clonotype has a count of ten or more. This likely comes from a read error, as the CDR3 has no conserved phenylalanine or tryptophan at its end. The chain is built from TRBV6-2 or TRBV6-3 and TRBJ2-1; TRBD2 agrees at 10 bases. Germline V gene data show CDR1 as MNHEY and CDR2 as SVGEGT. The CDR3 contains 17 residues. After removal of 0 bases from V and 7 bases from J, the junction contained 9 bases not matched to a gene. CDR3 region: CASSYSTLAGATNEQFL. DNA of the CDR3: TGTGCCAGCAGTTACTCGACCCTAGCGGGAGCCACTAATGAGCAGTTCCTC.

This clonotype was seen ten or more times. DNA for the CDR3: TGTGCCAGCAGTGCGGGCCAATTCCTCACCGGGGAGCTGTTTTTT. It yields the protein CASSAGQFLTGELFF. This chain connects TRBV6-1 to TRBJ2-2, with D unclear. This CDR3 spans 15 amino acids. Germline assignment: CDR1 MNHNS and CDR2 SASEGT. Trimming left V 4 bases short and J 4 bases short, with 13 bases between.

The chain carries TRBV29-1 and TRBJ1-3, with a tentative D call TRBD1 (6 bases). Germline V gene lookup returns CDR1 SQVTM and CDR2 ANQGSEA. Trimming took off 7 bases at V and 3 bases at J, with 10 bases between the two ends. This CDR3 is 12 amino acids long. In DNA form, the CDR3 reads TGCAGCGGGGGGGCAGATGGAAACACCATATATTTT. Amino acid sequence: CSGGADGNTIYF.

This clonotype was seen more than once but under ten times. This CDR3 is CSVVGLEAGETQYF. CDR3 DNA: TGCAGCGTTGTTGGACTAGAAGCGGGAGAGACCCAGTACTTC. The chain recombines TRBV29-1 with TRBJ2-5, with TRBD2 matching 7 bases. Germline CDR1 reads SQVTM; CDR2 reads ANQGSEA. The CDR3 runs to 14 residues. V lost 4 bases, J lost 4 bases, and 9 bases stayed unmatched.

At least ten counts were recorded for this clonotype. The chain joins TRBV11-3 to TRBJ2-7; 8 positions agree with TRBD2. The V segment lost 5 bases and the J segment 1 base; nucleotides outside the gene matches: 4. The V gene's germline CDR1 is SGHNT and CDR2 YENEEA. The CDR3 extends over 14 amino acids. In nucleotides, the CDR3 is TGTGCCAGCAGCCCCCGGGGGGGTTCCTACGAGCAGTACTTC. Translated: CASSPRGGSYEQYF.

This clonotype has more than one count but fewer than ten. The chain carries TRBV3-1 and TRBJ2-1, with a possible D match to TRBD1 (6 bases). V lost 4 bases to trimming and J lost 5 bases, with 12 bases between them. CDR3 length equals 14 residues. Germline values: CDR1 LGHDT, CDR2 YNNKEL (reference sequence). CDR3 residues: CASSPTGSNNEQFF. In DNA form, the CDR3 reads TGTGCCAGCAGCCCCACAGGGAGCAACAATGAGCAGTTCTTC.

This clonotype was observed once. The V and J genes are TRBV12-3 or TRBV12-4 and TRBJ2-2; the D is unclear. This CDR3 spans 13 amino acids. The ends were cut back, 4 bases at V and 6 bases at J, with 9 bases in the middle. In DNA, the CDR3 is TGTGCCAGCAGTTCATCTTGGGCCGGGGAGCTGTTTTTT. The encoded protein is CASSSSWAGELFF.

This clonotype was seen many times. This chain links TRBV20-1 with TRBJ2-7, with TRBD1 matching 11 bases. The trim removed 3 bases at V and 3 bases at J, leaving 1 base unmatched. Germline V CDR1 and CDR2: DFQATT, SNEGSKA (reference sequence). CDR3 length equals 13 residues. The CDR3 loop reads CSARGQGDYEQYF. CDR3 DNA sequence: TGCAGTGCTAGGGGACAGGGGGACTACGAGCAGTACTTC.